Listed below are T cell receptor beta chains from one sample, sequenced in a study of T cells in Graves' hyperthyroidism and ophthalmopathy. TCRdb re-derived calls from the multiplex PCR reads in MiXCR, one entry per CDR3 protein. In the table there are about 840,000 distinct CDR3 sequences, 38% of which are singletons. Input material: blood. These receptors all stem from a young man with Graves' hyperthyroidism. Each CDR3 is given without its conserved first and last residue. Each record gives: V gene, J gene, CDR3 protein.

TRBV11-1	TRBJ1-5	ARDLEGWDQPQH
TRBV29-1	TRBJ2-7	SVETDTTYEQY
TRBV20-1	TRBJ1-2	SATYTGYSNYGYT
TRBV5-1	TRBJ1-1	ASSLRGGPMNTEAF
TRBV19	TRBJ1-5	ASSPGLAASGAQPQH
TRBV29-1	TRBJ2-5	SRRGQGETQY
TRBV4-3	TRBJ1-1	ASSQAPAENTEAF
TRBV2	TRBJ1-2	TSSAQDRGFYT
TRBV20-1	TRBJ2-7	SARGGLQPYEQY
TRBV15	TRBJ2-7	ATSRASGGSSYEQY
TRBV19	TRBJ2-7	ASSIMGSSEQY
TRBV10-3	TRBJ1-2	AISGTGGTYGYT
TRBV25-1	NA	ASIDDSRGEQF
TRBV6-6	TRBJ2-5	ASSDDRDQETQY
TRBV20-1	TRBJ1-2	SATGTGRGGYT
TRBV6-1	TRBJ2-7	ASSGDSPEQY
TRBV29-1	TRBJ2-7	SDAGGNEQY
TRBV29-1	TRBJ1-3	SVATGNTIY
TRBV5-1	TRBJ1-1	ASSLGDRNTEAF
TRBV29-1	TRBJ2-5	SVEKVAETQY
TRBV10-3	TRBJ1-2	AIIEDGAHYGYT
TRBV6-5	TRBJ2-5	ASSYSRGQGPQY
TRBV15	TRBJ2-5	ATSLDLGARETQY
TRBV15	TRBJ1-2	ATSPRAGPHGYT
TRBV14	TRBJ1-2	ASSLLPTALYGYT
TRBV7-9	TRBJ1-6	ASSGTGTGNSPLH
TRBV5-1	TRBJ1-1	ASSFRVGETEAF
TRBV29-1	TRBJ1-1	SACKIPGNTEAF
TRBV10-3	TRBJ1-5	ASSYTPGQGNQPQH
TRBV7-3	TRBJ2-2	ASSLNSGRDTGELF
TRBV4-2	TRBJ2-2	ASSPGQHTGELF
TRBV7-9	TRBJ1-1	ASSLVGTGGNTEAF
TRBV2	TRBJ1-6	ASSDPSGTGVSPLH
TRBV29-1	TRBJ2-2	SVASGIHTGELF
TRBV4-1	TRBJ1-5	ASSQVDRGNQPQH
TRBV29-1	TRBJ1-4	SSWGGQGAGEKLF
TRBV12-3/TRBV12-4	TRBJ2-5	ASSTGEWQPQY
TRBV7-9	TRBJ2-7	ASSLSRQGAGEQY
TRBV12-3/TRBV12-4	TRBJ1-1	ASIPQGGTEAF
TRBV7-2	TRBJ1-4	ANSLAGRGEKLF
TRBV15	TRBJ1-4	ATSWERQNEKLF
TRBV6-5	TRBJ1-1	ASSYSTLVSEAF
TRBV7-8	TRBJ2-5	ASSLEATGVGETQY
TRBV7-8	TRBJ2-7	ASSWQNGRESSYEQY
TRBV2	TRBJ2-7	ASSESPARTSGNDEQY
TRBV4-1	TRBJ2-7	ASSQEGSVPYEQY
TRBV20-1	TRBJ2-7	SARRLAGSYEQY
TRBV7-9	TRBJ1-6	ASSLDMLSPLH
TRBV9	TRBJ1-1	ASTLGHSLSEAF
TRBV10-2	TRBJ1-1	ASSGHSGTLGTEAF
TRBV6-1	TRBJ1-5	ASSEDQENQPQH
TRBV19	TRBJ1-5	ASSSTGGLGQPQH
TRBV5-8	TRBJ1-1	ASSWGIQNTEAF